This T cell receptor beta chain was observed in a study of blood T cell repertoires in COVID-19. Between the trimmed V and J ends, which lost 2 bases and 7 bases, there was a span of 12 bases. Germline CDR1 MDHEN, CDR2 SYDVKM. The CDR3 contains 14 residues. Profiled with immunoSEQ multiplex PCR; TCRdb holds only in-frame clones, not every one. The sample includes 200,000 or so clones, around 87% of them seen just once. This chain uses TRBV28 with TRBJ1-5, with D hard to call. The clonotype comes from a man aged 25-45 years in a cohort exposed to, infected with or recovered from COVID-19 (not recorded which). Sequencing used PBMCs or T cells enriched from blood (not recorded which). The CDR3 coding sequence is TGTGCCAGCAGTTTACGGGTAGCGGGGCAGCCCCAGCATTTT. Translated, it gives CASSLRVAGQPQHF. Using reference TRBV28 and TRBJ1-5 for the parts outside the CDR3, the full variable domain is DVKVTQSSRYLVKRTGEKVFLECVQDMDHENMFWYRQDPGLGLRLIYFSYDVKMKEKGDIPEGYSVSREKKERFSLILESASTNQTSMYLCASSLRVAGQPQHFGDGTRLSIL.